The next 23 T cell receptor beta chains were all read from a single sample in a study of shared clonotypes between healthy human individuals. Generated by immunoSEQ multiplex PCR, the TCRdb table keeps only in-frame clones and is missing some. The data contain 850,000 to 1,200,000 clones, 65% to 80% of them singletons. The sequencing input was memory CD4+ T cells sorted from blood. The subset is: CD45RA-negative fraction. These receptors originate from a man aged 18 to 35 in good health.

This clone occurred a few times. J is TRBJ1-1 and V is TRBV6-1, with D unresolved. With 8 bases removed from V and 5 bases from J, the gap between germline ends came to 12 bases. This CDR3 has 12 residues. CDR1 and CDR2 from the germline V gene are MNHNS and SASEGT. The CDR3 nucleotides read TGTGCCAGCCGGGGAGATTATACTGAAGCTTTCTTT. The encoded protein is CASRGDYTEAFF.

The chain employs TRBV4-1 and TRBJ1-1; D ambiguous. V shed 5 bases and J shed 8 bases, with 21 bases lying between them. The germline V gene has CDR1 MGHRA and CDR2 YSYEKL. The CDR3 is 15 residues long. CDR3 amino acids: CASSGLLRAVTEAFF. The DNA of the CDR3 is TGCGCCAGCAGCGGCCTGCTCCGGGCCGTGACCGAAGCTTTCTTT.

The chain's CDR3 is CASSPRTGGGGQPQHF. The CDR3 DNA follows: TGTGCCAGTAGTCCCAGGACAGGCGGGGGGGGACAGCCCCAGCATTTT. This rearrangement joins TRBV19 to TRBJ1-5; 7 bases are a match to TRBD1. V trimming: 5 bases; J trimming: 7 bases; junction bases outside the gene matches: 14. The CDR3 extends over 16 amino acids. Looked up from germline, CDR1 is LNHDA and CDR2 is SQIVND (reference sequence).

The chain is built from TRBV18 and TRBJ2-1; D is perhaps TRBD2 (5 bases). This CDR3 has 13 amino acids. Deletions cut 6 bases from V and 2 bases from J, with 8 bases between. The germline V gene has CDR1 KGHSH and CDR2 LQKENI. The DNA of the CDR3 is TGTGCCAGCTCTCAAGCGGCCTACAATGAGCAGTTCTTC. It specifies CASSQAAYNEQFF.

The chain recombines TRBV5-1 with TRBJ1-1; tentative D call: TRBD1 (5 bases). The V and J ends lost 2 bases and 3 bases respectively, with 11 bases between them. This CDR3 has 14 amino acids. Looked up from germline, CDR1 is SGHRS and CDR2 is YFSETQ. The CDR3 sequence is CASSFGQGHTEAFF. CDR3 DNA sequence: TGCGCCAGCAGCTTTGGGCAGGGCCACACTGAAGCTTTCTTT.

V is TRBV2 and J is TRBJ2-2; D uncertain. The CDR3 is made up of 15 amino acids. V dropped 4 bases and J dropped 0 bases, with 9 bases sitting between them. Germline loops: CDR1 SNHLY, CDR2 FYNNEI. The CDR3 region is CASSGSNSNTGELFF. Written as DNA, the CDR3 is TGTGCCAGCAGTGGTAGTAATTCGAACACCGGGGAGCTGTTTTTT.

Comment on this clone: Since a much larger clone is just one base distant, this may be a read error. The chain recombines TRBV6-4 with TRBJ1-1; D not certain. Germline CDR1 and CDR2: MRHNA and SNTAGT. Trimming left V 5 bases short and J 5 bases short, with 6 bases between. This CDR3 is built from 11 residues. The CDR3 DNA follows: TGTGCCAGCAGTCGGGAGACTGAAGCTTTCTTT. Residues: CASSRETEAFF.

This chain uses TRBV10-3 with TRBJ2-1; tentatively, D is TRBD2 (6 bases). V lost 10 bases and J 10 bases, leaving 17 bases between the germline ends. The CDR3 is 12 amino acids. Germline V gives CDR1 ENHRY, CDR2 SYGVKD. Written as DNA, the CDR3 is TGTGCCAGCGGGCGGTCGGGAGCGGAGCAGTTCTTC. Its protein product is CASGRSGAEQFF.

The V gene is TRBV13, the J gene TRBJ2-6; D is undetermined. Germline assignment: CDR1 PRHDT and CDR2 FYEKMQ (reference sequence). Trimming shortened V by 2 bases and J by 0 bases, and 5 bases separated the two germline ends. The CDR3 has 15 residues. CDR3 region: CASSLPYSGANVLTF. CDR3 DNA sequence: TGTGCCAGCAGCTTACCCTACTCTGGGGCCAACGTCCTGACTTTC.

The chain employs TRBV11-2 and TRBJ2-7; D possibly corresponds to TRBD2 (5 bases). Germline V CDR1 and CDR2: SGHAT, FQNNGV. Trimming removed 5 bases at V and 1 base at J, with 12 bases between. The CDR3 has 14 amino acids. For the CDR3, the DNA is TGTGCCAGCAGCATGGACTCGTTATCCTACGAGCAGTACTTC. This codes for CASSMDSLSYEQYF.

The V call is TRBV30, the J call TRBJ2-1; D might be TRBD2 (5 bases). Germline V CDR1 and CDR2: GTSNPN, SVGIG (reference sequence). Trimming took 5 bases from V and 7 from J, leaving 27 bases between them. This CDR3 has 17 residues. The chain's CDR3 is CAWGGVSVRPRGNEQFF. In DNA form, the CDR3 reads TGTGCCTGGGGTGGGGTGTCGGTTCGGCCCAGAGGGAATGAGCAGTTCTTC.

A single count supports this clone. The J gene is TRBJ1-5, the V gene TRBV4-3; weak D call: TRBD1 (5 bases). This CDR3 comprises 15 residues. Per germline, CDR1 LGHNA and CDR2 YSLEER. V was shortened by 0 bases and J by 6 bases, with 12 bases between the two germline ends. Written as DNA, the CDR3 is TGCGCCAGCAGCCAAGAGGCGACAGTCCCTCAGCCCCAGCATTTT. Its protein is CASSQEATVPQPQHF.

This clone has only one observation. The genes are TRBV7-6 and TRBJ2-3, with 7 bases that match TRBD1. Per germline, CDR1 SGHVS and CDR2 FNYEAQ. The trim removed 5 bases at V and 6 bases at J, leaving 5 bases unmatched. CDR3 length: 13 residues. The CDR3 DNA follows: TGTGCCAGCAGCCCGATGACAGGGGATACGCAGTATTTT. This translates into CASSPMTGDTQYF.

The chain employs TRBV5-4 and TRBJ2-3; D not resolved. The CDR3 is 15 residues long. CDR1 and CDR2 (germline): SGHNT, YYREEE (reference sequence). The V end lost 4 bases, the J end lost 1 base, and 13 bases lay between the germline ends. The CDR3 is CASSGTKWGTDTQYF. The CDR3 coding sequence is TGTGCCAGCAGCGGAACTAAATGGGGCACAGATACGCAGTATTTT.

The table lists this clone with a few counts. The chain joins TRBV11-2 to TRBJ1-2, with 8 nucleotides matching TRBD1. Germline V gene data show CDR1 as SGHAT and CDR2 as FQNNGV. Trimming cost V 5 bases and J 5 bases; bases outside gene matches: 13. CDR3 size: 16 residues. The CDR3 DNA follows: TGTGCCAGCAGCCGAAGAACGACAGGGGAAGGTTATGGCTACACCTTC. Translated: CASSRRTTGEGYGYTF.

The chain joins TRBV6-5 to TRBJ2-1, with no clear D. Trimming took 4 bases from V and 4 from J, leaving 5 bases between them. Germline V gives CDR1 MNHEY, CDR2 SVGAGI. This CDR3 region has 12 residues. The CDR3 sequence is CASSSLYNEQFF. The CDR3 DNA follows: TGTGCCAGCAGTTCCTTATACAATGAGCAGTTCTTC.

There are a few counts of this clone. A read error may be the cause here, since a much bigger clone is one base away. The sample has other DNA sequences that encode this CDR3 too. The V and J genes are TRBV19 and TRBJ1-5, with unresolved D. Germline assignment: CDR1 LNHDA and CDR2 SQIVND (reference sequence). Trimming took 6 bases from V and 0 from J, leaving 3 bases between them. The CDR3 extends over 12 amino acids. Here the CDR3 reads CASRSSNQPQHF. CDR3 bases: TGTGCCAGTAGGAGTAGCAATCAGCCCCAGCATTTT. Using reference TRBV19 and TRBJ1-5 for the parts outside the CDR3, the full variable domain is DGGITQSPKYLFRKEGQNVTLSCEQNLNHDAMYWYRQDPGQGLRLIYYSQIVNDFQKGDIAEGYSVSREKKESFPLTVTSAQKNPTAFYLCASRSSNQPQHFGDGTRLSIL.

The chain recombines TRBV10-1 with TRBJ2-7; 12 bases are a match to TRBD1. V shed 5 bases, J shed 3 bases, and the junction held 5 bases outside the gene matches. The CDR3 length is 15 residues. Germline V lookup: CDR1 WNHNN, CDR2 SYGVQD (reference sequence). In DNA form, the CDR3 reads TGCGCCAGCAGTCCCGGGACAGGGGGCCGCTACGAGCAGTACTTC. Translating it yields CASSPGTGGRYEQYF.

V gene TRBV5-1 combines with J gene TRBJ1-5; maybe TRBD1 (6 bases). Trimming cost V 4 bases and J 4 bases, with 15 bases left between them. CDR1 and CDR2 (germline): SGHRS, YFSETQ. The CDR3 is 15 residues long. The CDR3 DNA reads as TGCGCCAGCAGCCCCGATGGACAGCCTAATCAGCCCCAGCATTTT. Translating it yields CASSPDGQPNQPQHF. The full variable domain, in which reference TRBV5-1 and TRBJ1-5 provide the parts outside the CDR3, is KAGVTQTPRYLIKTRGQQVTLSCSPISGHRSVSWYQQTPGQGLQFLFEYFSETQRNKGNFPGRFSGRQFSNSRSEMNVSTLELGDSALYLCASSPDGQPNQPQHFGDGTRLSIL.

The V gene is TRBV19, the J gene TRBJ1-5; TRBD1 might be the D (6 bases). Germline V CDR1 and CDR2: LNHDA, SQIVND (reference sequence). The CDR3 has 15 amino acids. The V end lost 4 bases, the J end lost 5 bases, and 15 bases lay between the germline ends. In nucleotides, the CDR3 is TGTGCCAGTAGTAGAGACGGGACACCCTATCAGCCCCAGCATTTT. Protein: CASSRDGTPYQPQHF.

In regard to this clone: Being one base from a much bigger clone, this may be a read error. V gene TRBV2 combines with J gene TRBJ2-7; possibly TRBD2 for D (5 bases). This CDR3 contains 13 residues. Between the trimmed V and J ends, which lost 10 bases and 5 bases, there was a span of 18 bases. CDR1 and CDR2 (germline): SNHLY, FYNNEI. Here the CDR3 reads CAMEAVRGHEQYF. DNA for the CDR3: TGTGCCATGGAAGCGGTTCGAGGCCACGAGCAGTACTTC.

CDR3 sequence (DNA): TGCGCCAGCAGCCATTCAAACCCCGGACTGAACACTGAAGCTTTCTTT. It specifies CASSHSNPGLNTEAFF. The rearrangement links TRBV5-1 to TRBJ1-1; D is undetermined. The CDR3 totals 16 residues. Deletions cut 4 bases from V and 0 bases from J, with 16 bases between. CDR1 SGHRS and CDR2 YFSETQ come from the germline V gene.

In its sample, this clone was seen a few times. This chain links TRBV6-1 with TRBJ1-1; D remains ambiguous. Trimming took 8 bases from V and 4 from J, leaving 11 bases between them. Germline CDR1 and CDR2: MNHNS and SASEGT. The CDR3 extends over 12 amino acids. The CDR3, as DNA: TGTGCCAGCTTCAAAAGACCCACTGAAGCTTTCTTT. This gives the protein CASFKRPTEAFF.